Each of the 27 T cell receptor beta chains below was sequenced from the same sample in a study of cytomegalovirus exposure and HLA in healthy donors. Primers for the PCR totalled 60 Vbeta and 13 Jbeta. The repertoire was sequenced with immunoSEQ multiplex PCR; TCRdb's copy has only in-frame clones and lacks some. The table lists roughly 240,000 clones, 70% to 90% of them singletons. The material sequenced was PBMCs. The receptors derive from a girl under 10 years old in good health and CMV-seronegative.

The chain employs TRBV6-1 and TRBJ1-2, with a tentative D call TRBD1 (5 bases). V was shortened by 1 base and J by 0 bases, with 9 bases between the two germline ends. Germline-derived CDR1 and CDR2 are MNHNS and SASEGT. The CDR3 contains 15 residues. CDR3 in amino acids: CASSEEVTANYGYTF. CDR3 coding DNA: TGTGCCAGCAGTGAAGAGGTGACAGCTAACTATGGCTACACCTTC.

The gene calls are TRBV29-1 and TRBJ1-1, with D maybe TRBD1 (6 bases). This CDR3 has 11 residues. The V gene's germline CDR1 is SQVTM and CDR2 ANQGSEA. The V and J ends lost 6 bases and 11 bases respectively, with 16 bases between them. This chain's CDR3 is CSVPGGRGAFF. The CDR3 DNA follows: TGCAGCGTGCCCGGGGGGCGGGGGGCTTTCTTT.

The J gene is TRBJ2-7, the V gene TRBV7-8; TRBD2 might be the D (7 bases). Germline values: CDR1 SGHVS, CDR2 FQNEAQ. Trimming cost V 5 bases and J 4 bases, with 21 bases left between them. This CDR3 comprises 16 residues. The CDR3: CASSAQGAGARYEQYF. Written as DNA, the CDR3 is TGTGCCAGCAGCGCCCAAGGCGCGGGGGCCCGTTACGAGCAGTACTTC.

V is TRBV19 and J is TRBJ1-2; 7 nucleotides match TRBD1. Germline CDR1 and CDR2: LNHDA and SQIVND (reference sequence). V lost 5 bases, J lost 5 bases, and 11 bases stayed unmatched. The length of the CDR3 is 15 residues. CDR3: CASSLSGTVKYGYTF. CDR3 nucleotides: TGTGCCAGTAGTCTCTCCGGGACAGTTAAATATGGCTACACCTTC.

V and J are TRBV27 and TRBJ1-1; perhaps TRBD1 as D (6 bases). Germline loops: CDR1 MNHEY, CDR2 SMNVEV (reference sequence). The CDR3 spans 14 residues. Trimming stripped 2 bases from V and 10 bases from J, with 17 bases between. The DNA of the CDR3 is TGTGCCAGCAGTTTAGGGGGGGCGCTTGGGGGAGCTTTCTTT. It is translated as CASSLGGALGGAFF.

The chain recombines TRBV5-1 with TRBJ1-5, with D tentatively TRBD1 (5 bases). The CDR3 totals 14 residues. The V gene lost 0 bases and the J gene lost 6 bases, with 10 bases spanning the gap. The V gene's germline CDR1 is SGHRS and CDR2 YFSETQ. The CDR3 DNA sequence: TGCGCCAGCAGCTTGGAGGGCAGGGCTCAGCCCCAGCATTTT. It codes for CASSLEGRAQPQHF.

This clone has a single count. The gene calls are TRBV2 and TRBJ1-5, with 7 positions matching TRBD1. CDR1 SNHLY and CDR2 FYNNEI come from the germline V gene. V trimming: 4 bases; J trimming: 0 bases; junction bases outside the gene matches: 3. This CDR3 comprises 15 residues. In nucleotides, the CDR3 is TGTGCCAGCAGTGGCAGGGGGTATAGCAATCAGCCCCAGCATTTT. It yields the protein CASSGRGYSNQPQHF.

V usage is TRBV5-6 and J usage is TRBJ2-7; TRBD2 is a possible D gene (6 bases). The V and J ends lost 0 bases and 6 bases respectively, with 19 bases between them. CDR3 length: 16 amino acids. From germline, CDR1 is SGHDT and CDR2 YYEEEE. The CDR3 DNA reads TGTGCCAGCAGCTTGGGGTTGCGACTAGTCCCTCTCGAGCAGTACTTC. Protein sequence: CASSLGLRLVPLEQYF.

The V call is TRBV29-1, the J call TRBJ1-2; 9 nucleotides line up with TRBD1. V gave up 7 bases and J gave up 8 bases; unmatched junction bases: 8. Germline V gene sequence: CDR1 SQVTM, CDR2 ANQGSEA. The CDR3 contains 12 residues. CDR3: CSGGDREKGYTF. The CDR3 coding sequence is TGCAGCGGGGGGGACAGGGAAAAAGGCTACACCTTC.

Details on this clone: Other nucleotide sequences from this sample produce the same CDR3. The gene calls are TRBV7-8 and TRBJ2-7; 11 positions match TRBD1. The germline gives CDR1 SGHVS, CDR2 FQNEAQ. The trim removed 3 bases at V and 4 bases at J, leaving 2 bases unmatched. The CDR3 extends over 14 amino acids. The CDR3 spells CASSLDRGLYEQYF. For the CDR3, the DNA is TGTGCCAGCAGCTTGGACAGGGGGCTGTACGAGCAGTACTTC.

CDR3 nucleotide sequence: TGTGCCAGCAGTCGCTACAGGGACCCTCAGCCCCAGCATTTT. It codes for CASSRYRDPQPQHF. The chain combines TRBV6-5 with TRBJ1-5, with D perhaps matching TRBD1 (6 bases). Trimming stripped 5 bases from V and 6 bases from J, with 14 bases between. Germline CDR1 MNHEY, CDR2 SVGAGI. The CDR3 runs to 14 residues.

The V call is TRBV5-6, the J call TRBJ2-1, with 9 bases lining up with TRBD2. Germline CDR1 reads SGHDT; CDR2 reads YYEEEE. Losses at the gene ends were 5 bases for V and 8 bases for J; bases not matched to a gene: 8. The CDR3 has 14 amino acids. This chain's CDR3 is CASSLAGVTHEQFF. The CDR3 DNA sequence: TGTGCCAGCAGTTTAGCGGGAGTCACCCATGAGCAGTTCTTC. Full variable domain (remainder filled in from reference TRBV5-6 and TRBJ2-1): DAGVTQSPTHLIKTRGQQVTLRCSPKSGHDTVSWYQQALGQGPQFIFQYYEEEERQRGNFPDRFSGHQFPNYSSELNVNALLLGDSALYLCASSLAGVTHEQFFGPGTRLTVL.

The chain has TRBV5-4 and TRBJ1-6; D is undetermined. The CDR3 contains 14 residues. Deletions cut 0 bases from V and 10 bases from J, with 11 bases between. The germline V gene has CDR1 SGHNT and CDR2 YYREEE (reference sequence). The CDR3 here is CASSLDLFGSPLHF. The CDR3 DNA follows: TGTGCCAGCAGCTTGGACCTTTTTGGCTCACCCCTCCACTTT. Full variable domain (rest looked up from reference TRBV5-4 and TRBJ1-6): ETGVTQSPTHLIKTRGQQVTLRCSSQSGHNTVSWYQQALGQGPQFIFQYYREEENGRGNFPPRFSGLQFPNYSSELNVNALELDDSALYLCASSLDLFGSPLHFGNGTRLTVT.

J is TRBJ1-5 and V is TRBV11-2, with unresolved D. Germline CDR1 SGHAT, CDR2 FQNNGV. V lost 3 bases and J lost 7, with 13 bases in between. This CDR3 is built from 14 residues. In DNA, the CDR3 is TGTGCCAGCAGCTTGGCAGGTGTACGACAGCCCCAGCATTTT. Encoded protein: CASSLAGVRQPQHF. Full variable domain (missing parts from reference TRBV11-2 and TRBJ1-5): EAGVAQSPRYKIIEKRQSVAFWCNPISGHATLYWYQQILGQGPKLLIQFQNNGVVDDSQLPKDRFSAERLKGVDSTLKIQPAKLEDSAVYLCASSLAGVRQPQHFGDGTRLSIL.

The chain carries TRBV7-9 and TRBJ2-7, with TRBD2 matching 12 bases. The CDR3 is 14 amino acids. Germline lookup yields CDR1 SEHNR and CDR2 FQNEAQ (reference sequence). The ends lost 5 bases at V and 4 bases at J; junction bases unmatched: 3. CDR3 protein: CASSQGTSGYEQYF. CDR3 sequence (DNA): TGTGCCAGCAGCCAGGGGACTAGCGGGTACGAGCAGTACTTC.

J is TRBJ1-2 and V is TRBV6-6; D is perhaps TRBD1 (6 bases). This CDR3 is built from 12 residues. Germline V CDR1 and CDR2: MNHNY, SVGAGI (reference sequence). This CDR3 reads CAGRRGGHGYTF. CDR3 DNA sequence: TGTGCGGGTCGGCGGGGGGGGCATGGCTACACCTTC.

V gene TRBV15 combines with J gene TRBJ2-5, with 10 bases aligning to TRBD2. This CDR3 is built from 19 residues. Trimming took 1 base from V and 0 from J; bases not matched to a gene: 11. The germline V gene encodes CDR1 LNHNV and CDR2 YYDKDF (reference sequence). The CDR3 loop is CATSRVLLAGDLYQETQYF. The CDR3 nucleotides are TGTGCCACCAGCAGAGTCCTCCTAGCGGGGGACCTTTACCAAGAGACCCAGTACTTC.

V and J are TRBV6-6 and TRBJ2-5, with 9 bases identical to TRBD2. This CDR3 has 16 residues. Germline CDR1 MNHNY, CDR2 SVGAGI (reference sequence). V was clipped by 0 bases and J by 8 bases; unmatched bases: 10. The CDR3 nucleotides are TGTGCCAGCAGTTACTCTACCCAGGCGCGGGGGGGAACCCAGTACTTC. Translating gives CASSYSTQARGGTQYF.

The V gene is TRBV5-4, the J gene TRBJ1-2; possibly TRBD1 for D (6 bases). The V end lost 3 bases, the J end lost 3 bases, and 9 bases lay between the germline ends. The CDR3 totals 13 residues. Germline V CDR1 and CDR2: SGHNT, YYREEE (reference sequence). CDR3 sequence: CASSSDSDYGYTF. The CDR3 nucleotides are TGTGCCAGCAGCTCGGACAGTGACTATGGCTACACCTTC.

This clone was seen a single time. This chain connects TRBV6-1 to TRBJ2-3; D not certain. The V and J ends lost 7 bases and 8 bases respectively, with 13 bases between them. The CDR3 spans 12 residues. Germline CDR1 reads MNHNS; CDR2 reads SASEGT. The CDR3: CASIKLVATQYF. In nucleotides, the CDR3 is TGTGCCAGCATCAAGCTAGTTGCTACGCAGTATTTT.

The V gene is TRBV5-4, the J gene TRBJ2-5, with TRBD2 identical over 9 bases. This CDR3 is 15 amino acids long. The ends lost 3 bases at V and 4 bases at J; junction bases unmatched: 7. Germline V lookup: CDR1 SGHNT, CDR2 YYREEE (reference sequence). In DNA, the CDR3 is TGTGCCAGCAGCTCGCCTAGCGGGGAACGAGAGACCCAGTACTTC. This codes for CASSSPSGERETQYF.

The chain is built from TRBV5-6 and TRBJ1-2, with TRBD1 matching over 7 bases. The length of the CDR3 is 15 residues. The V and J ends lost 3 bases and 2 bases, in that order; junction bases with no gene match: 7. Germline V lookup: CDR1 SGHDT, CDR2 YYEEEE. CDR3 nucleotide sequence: TGTGCCAGCAGCTCGAGGGCGACAGGGAACTATGGCTACACCTTC. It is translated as CASSSRATGNYGYTF.

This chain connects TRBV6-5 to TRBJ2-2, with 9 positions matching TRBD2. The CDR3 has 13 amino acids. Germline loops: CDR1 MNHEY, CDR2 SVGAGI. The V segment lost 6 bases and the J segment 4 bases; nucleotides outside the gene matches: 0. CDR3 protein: CASRRGGTGELFF. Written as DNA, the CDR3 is TGTGCCAGCAGGCGGGGGGGCACCGGGGAGCTGTTTTTT.

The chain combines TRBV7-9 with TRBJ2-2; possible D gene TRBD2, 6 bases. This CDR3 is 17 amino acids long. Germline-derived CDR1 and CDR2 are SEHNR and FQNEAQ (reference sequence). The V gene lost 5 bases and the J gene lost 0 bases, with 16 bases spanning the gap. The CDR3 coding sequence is TGTGCCAGCAGCGACATTGGTGCGGGGACGAACACCGGGGAGCTGTTTTTT. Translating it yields CASSDIGAGTNTGELFF.

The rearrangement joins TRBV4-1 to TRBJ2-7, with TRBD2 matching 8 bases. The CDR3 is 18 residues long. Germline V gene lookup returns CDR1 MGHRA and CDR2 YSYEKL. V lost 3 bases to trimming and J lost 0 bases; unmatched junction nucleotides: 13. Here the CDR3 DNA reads TGCGCCAGCAGCCAGGAAGCCGCTAGCGGGCCCAGCTCCTACGAGCAGTACTTC. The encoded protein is CASSQEAASGPSSYEQYF.

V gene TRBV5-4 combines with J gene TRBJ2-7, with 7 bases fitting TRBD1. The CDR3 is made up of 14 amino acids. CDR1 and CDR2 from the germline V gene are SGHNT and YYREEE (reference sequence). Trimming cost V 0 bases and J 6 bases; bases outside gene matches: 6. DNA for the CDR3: TGTGCCAGCAGCTTGGGTTTCCAGGGGGTCGAGCAGTACTTC. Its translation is CASSLGFQGVEQYF.

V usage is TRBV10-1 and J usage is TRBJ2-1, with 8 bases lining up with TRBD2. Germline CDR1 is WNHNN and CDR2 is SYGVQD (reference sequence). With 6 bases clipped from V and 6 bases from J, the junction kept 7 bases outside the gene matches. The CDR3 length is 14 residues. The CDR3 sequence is CASSPGGQGNEQFF. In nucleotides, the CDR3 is TGCGCCAGCAGCCCGGGGGGGCAGGGCAATGAGCAGTTCTTC.